The clone carrying this TCR beta chain has at least ten counts. Its specificity is not known. Time point meaning: blood at routine non-recurrence follow-up after resection. Whole RNA was taken from tumor, nontumor lung or frozen PBMC; it was then sequenced unsorted. The entry originates in a study of spatial heterogeneity in lung cancer. Turning to the study itself: The donors were about 72 patients with non-small cell lung cancer that was early-stage and untreated. Regarding the study as a whole: Circulating ubiquitous expanded tumor TCRs were observed more frequently at resection than at follow-up.

Each CDR3 protein is one row after TCRdb ran MiXCR on the 5' RACE reads. The table has roughly 120,000 distinct CDR3 sequences, approximately 12% seen once. Trimming pared 3 bases from V and 4 bases from J, leaving 9 bases between. Germline-derived CDR1 and CDR2 are SQVTM and ANQGSEA. This CDR3 contains 12 residues. The chain employs TRBV29-1 and TRBJ1-2; D remains ambiguous. The sequenced sample was PBMCs, obtained at follow-up. The receptor was isolated from a male donor with early-stage non-small cell lung cancer. CDR3 protein: CSVEYSGYGYTF. CDR3 in DNA: TGCAGCGTTGAGTACAGCGGCTATGGCTACACCTTC.